This T cell receptor (beta chain) was profiled in a study of blood T cell repertoires in COVID-19. Study in general: Italy, Spain and the United States were the sources of the convalescent and acute COVID-19 samples. T cells, B-cell-depleted T cells, or PBMCs supplied cDNA or gDNA.

The assay was immunoSEQ multiplex PCR, and TCRdb's table has in-frame clones only and misses some. The profile shows 34,000 or so clones, 90% of them singletons. V lost 5 bases and J lost 7; bases outside the gene matches: 12. Looked up from germline, CDR1 is MNHEY and CDR2 is SVGAGI. This CDR3 spans 15 amino acids. This TCR was sampled from a man aged 55 to 70 with active or convalescent COVID-19. Sequenced material: peripheral blood. V gene TRBV6-5 combines with J gene TRBJ1-1; 8 positions agree with TRBD1. The CDR3 spells CASSPYAGGASEAFF. For the CDR3, the DNA is TGTGCCAGCAGTCCCTATGCAGGGGGCGCGAGTGAAGCTTTCTTT.